The 23 T cell receptor beta chains reported below all come from one sample, sequenced in a study of blood T cell repertoires in COVID-19. Some clones are missing from TCRdb's copy, which holds only in-frame ones; the method was immunoSEQ multiplex PCR. The sample carries around 60,000 clones, 75% to 85% recorded once. Sequenced input: peripheral blood. These receptors all stem from a woman between 55 and 75 years old with acute or convalescent COVID-19.

With respect to this clone: Other DNA sequences within the sample encode an identical CDR3. This CDR3 is CASSPRQGDTEAFF. DNA for the CDR3: TGTGCCAGCTCACCGAGGCAGGGGGACACTGAAGCTTTCTTT. This rearrangement joins TRBV18 to TRBJ1-1; 7 bases align to TRBD1. Germline V gene data show CDR1 as KGHSH and CDR2 as LQKENI. V lost 3 bases to trimming and J lost 3 bases; unmatched junction nucleotides: 4. There are 14 residues in the CDR3.

This sequence joins TRBV5-1 and TRBJ1-3, with a weak D call TRBD1 (6 bases). CDR3 length: 16 residues. V dropped 0 bases and J dropped 1 base, with 11 bases sitting between them. Germline-derived CDR1 and CDR2 are SGHRS and YFSETQ. The CDR3 loop reads CASSLEAGASGNTIYF. The CDR3 DNA is TGCGCCAGCAGCTTGGAGGCGGGGGCGTCTGGAAACACCATATATTTT. The full variable domain, completed using reference TRBV5-1 and TRBJ1-3, is KAGVTQTPRYLIKTRGQQVTLSCSPISGHRSVSWYQQTPGQGLQFLFEYFSETQRNKGNFPGRFSGRQFSNSRSEMNVSTLELGDSALYLCASSLEAGASGNTIYFGEGSWLTVV.

The CDR3 coding sequence is TGTGCCAGCAGCTTGGGTAGCGGGGGGAACCAGTTCTTC. Translated: CASSLGSGGNQFF. The chain joins TRBV5-4 to TRBJ2-1; TRBD2 agrees at 10 bases. V dropped 0 bases and J dropped 13; count of bases not matched to a gene: 4. Germline values: CDR1 SGHNT, CDR2 YYREEE (reference sequence). This CDR3 contains 13 residues.

This chain joins TRBV10-3 and TRBJ2-1; 7 bases map to TRBD1. J gave up 0 bases and V 4 bases, and 9 bases lay outside the gene matches. This CDR3 is built from 17 residues. Germline values: CDR1 ENHRY, CDR2 SYGVKD. The DNA of the CDR3 is TGTGCCATCAGTGGCTCACCCGACAGGGTCTCCTACAATGAGCAGTTCTTC. The encoded protein is CAISGSPDRVSYNEQFF.

The chain recombines TRBV19 with TRBJ1-3; D perhaps matches TRBD1 (6 bases). Per germline, CDR1 LNHDA and CDR2 SQIVND (reference sequence). CDR3 size: 15 residues. Trimming removed 11 bases at V and 4 bases at J, with 21 bases between. CDR3 protein: CACIQGPAVGNTIYF. The CDR3 DNA reads TGTGCCTGTATCCAGGGGCCCGCGGTAGGAAACACCATATATTTT.

The chain recombines TRBV6-5 with TRBJ1-2; 10 bases map to TRBD1. The V gene's germline CDR1 is MNHEY and CDR2 SVGAGI. The V segment lost 7 bases and the J segment 7 bases; nucleotides outside the gene matches: 12. This CDR3 region has 15 residues. CDR3 DNA sequence: TGTGCCAGCATCTCCGGTACGACAGGGGGCACTGGCTACACCTTC. This sequence encodes CASISGTTGGTGYTF.

The chain employs TRBV2 and TRBJ2-7, with TRBD2 identical over 9 bases. Trimming took 4 bases from V and 0 from J; bases not matched to a gene: 1. The CDR3 extends over 14 amino acids. From germline, CDR1 is SNHLY and CDR2 FYNNEI. CDR3 region: CASSGLAVSYEQYF. The CDR3 DNA sequence: TGTGCCAGCAGTGGACTAGCGGTCTCCTACGAGCAGTACTTC.

This clone was observed once. V is TRBV7-9 and J is TRBJ2-2; D gene uncertain. The CDR3 extends over 13 amino acids. Germline values: CDR1 SEHNR, CDR2 FQNEAQ (reference sequence). The V gene lost 5 bases and the J gene lost 1 base, with 5 bases spanning the gap. CDR3 nucleotide sequence: TGTGCCAGCAGCCGAGAGAACACCGGGGAGCTGTTTTTT. Protein: CASSRENTGELFF.

This chain connects TRBV5-1 to TRBJ1-1; 7 bases align to TRBD1. Germline CDR1 is SGHRS and CDR2 is YFSETQ. The CDR3 contains 15 residues. V shed 6 bases and J 5 bases; nucleotides not matched to a gene: 13. The CDR3 region is CASNSIRQGDTEAFF. In DNA form, the CDR3 reads TGCGCCAGCAACTCAATACGACAGGGAGATACTGAAGCTTTCTTT.

The DNA of the CDR3 is TGTGCCAGCAGCTCCATGCCGGGACAGATCTATGGCTACACCTTC. It encodes CASSSMPGQIYGYTF. The J gene is TRBJ1-2, the V gene TRBV7-8; 7 bases fit TRBD1. V shed 4 bases, J shed 4 bases, and the junction held 9 bases outside the gene matches. The CDR3 has 15 amino acids. Germline V gives CDR1 SGHVS, CDR2 FQNEAQ.

The chain has TRBV6-2 or TRBV6-3 and TRBJ1-4, with 9 bases identical to TRBD1. V was pared by 6 bases and J by 7 bases, with 12 bases of the junction left unmatched. This CDR3 is 16 amino acids long. Germline V gene sequence: CDR1 MNHEY, CDR2 SVGEGT. CDR3: CASSNQILTGGEKLFF. The CDR3 nucleotides are TGTGCCAGCAGCAATCAAATCCTGACAGGGGGTGAAAAACTGTTTTTT.

The genes are TRBV11-2 and TRBJ1-1, with TRBD1 as a possible D gene (5 bases). The CDR3 totals 16 residues. Germline CDR1 is SGHAT and CDR2 is FQNNGV. Trimming left V 5 bases short and J 4 bases short, with 20 bases between. CDR3 residues: CASSTMGGQGFTEAFF. The CDR3 region has the DNA TGTGCCAGCAGCACAATGGGTGGTCAGGGATTCACTGAAGCTTTCTTT.

This chain connects TRBV29-1 to TRBJ1-1, with no clear D. Germline V gene data show CDR1 as SQVTM and CDR2 as ANQGSEA. Between the trimmed V and J ends, which lost 2 bases and 1 base, there was a span of 2 bases. The CDR3 contains 11 residues. This CDR3 reads CSVERNTEAFF. The CDR3 nucleotides read TGCAGCGTTGAACGGAACACTGAAGCTTTCTTT. Drawing the rest from reference TRBV29-1 and TRBJ1-1, the complete variable domain is SAVISQKPSRDICQRGTSLTIQCQVDSQVTMMFWYRQQPGQSLTLIATANQGSEATYESGFVIDKFPISRPNLTFSTLTVSNMSPEDSSIYLCSVERNTEAFFGQGTRLTVV.

V and J are TRBV6-1 and TRBJ1-2; 8 bases map to TRBD1. V lost 3 bases to trimming and J lost 2 bases; unmatched junction nucleotides: 8. In germline, CDR1 is MNHNS, CDR2 SASEGT. The CDR3 sequence is 16 residues long. The CDR3 loop is CASSDQPGQVNYGYTF. DNA for the CDR3: TGTGCCAGCAGTGACCAGCCGGGACAGGTCAACTATGGCTACACCTTC.

The chain recombines TRBV19 with TRBJ1-6, with D hard to call. V gave up 7 bases and J gave up 9 bases, with 10 bases separating them. Germline V gene sequence: CDR1 LNHDA, CDR2 SQIVND (reference sequence). The CDR3 is 12 amino acids. As DNA, the CDR3 is TGTGCCAGTACAAGCGGCTCTTCACCCCTCCACTTT. As protein: CASTSGSSPLHF.

V is TRBV20-1 and J is TRBJ1-1; D perhaps matches TRBD1 (6 bases). Germline V gene data show CDR1 as DFQATT and CDR2 as SNEGSKA (reference sequence). The V end lost 3 bases, the J end lost 6 bases, and 11 bases lay between the germline ends. The CDR3 runs 12 residues. The DNA for the CDR3 is TGCAGTGCTAGTAGGGGGGGACCTGAAGCTTTCTTT. This sequence encodes CSASRGGPEAFF.

The gene calls are TRBV4-2 and TRBJ2-3, with 15 positions matching TRBD2. In germline, CDR1 is LGHNA, CDR2 YNFKEQ. V was clipped by 2 bases and J by 2 bases; unmatched bases: 11. CDR3 size: 20 residues. CDR3 nucleotides: TGTGCCAGCAGCCAACCCCGGACTAGCGGGGGGGCGGGTTACACAGATACGCAGTATTTT. It encodes CASSQPRTSGGAGYTDTQYF.

This clone showed up just a few times. CDR3 amino acids: CALLLPYNEQFF. Here the CDR3 DNA reads TGTGCACTTCTTCTCCCCTACAATGAGCAGTTCTTC. This sequence joins TRBV30 and TRBJ2-1; D gene ambiguous. The length of the CDR3 is 12 residues. CDR1 is GTSNPN and CDR2 is SVGIG in the germline V gene (reference sequence).

The V gene is TRBV2, the J gene TRBJ1-2; D possibly corresponds to TRBD1 (5 bases). The V end lost 5 bases, the J end lost 2 bases, and 12 bases lay between the germline ends. In germline, CDR1 is SNHLY, CDR2 FYNNEI. The CDR3 spans 14 residues. The CDR3 loop is CASSSREVNYGYTF. The CDR3 DNA reads TGTGCCAGCAGTTCCAGGGAAGTAAACTATGGCTACACCTTC.

J is TRBJ1-1 and V is TRBV27; the D gene is possibly TRBD1 (6 bases). Per germline, CDR1 MNHEY and CDR2 SMNVEV (reference sequence). The CDR3 contains 13 residues. V was pared by 8 bases and J by 0 bases, with 10 bases between. This CDR3 reads CASANRVNTEAFF. Here the CDR3 DNA reads TGTGCCAGCGCAAACAGGGTGAACACTGAAGCTTTCTTT.

The V gene is TRBV9, the J gene TRBJ2-1, with D perhaps TRBD1 (6 bases). Germline values: CDR1 SGDLS, CDR2 YYNGEE. V was trimmed by 0 bases and J by 6 bases, leaving 16 bases between them. CDR3 length: 16 residues. DNA of the CDR3: TGTGCCAGCAGCGTAGGATCGGGACATGTTAGCAATGAGCAGTTCTTC. This encodes CASSVGSGHVSNEQFF. Complete variable domain (other parts from reference TRBV9 and TRBJ2-1): DSGVTQTPKHLITATGQRVTLRCSPRSGDLSVYWYQQSLDQGLQFLIQYYNGEERAKGNILERFSAQQFPDLHSELNLSSLELGDSALYFCASSVGSGHVSNEQFFGPGTRLTVL.

The rearrangement links TRBV5-1 to TRBJ1-5; weak D call: TRBD1 (6 bases). The germline V gene has CDR1 SGHRS and CDR2 YFSETQ. CDR3 length equals 15 residues. V was clipped by 0 bases and J by 6 bases, with 13 bases between them. CDR3 protein: CASSLEAGVGQPQHF. CDR3 in DNA: TGCGCCAGCAGCTTGGAAGCAGGGGTGGGTCAGCCCCAGCATTTT. Variable domain in full (rest from reference TRBV5-1 and TRBJ1-5): KAGVTQTPRYLIKTRGQQVTLSCSPISGHRSVSWYQQTPGQGLQFLFEYFSETQRNKGNFPGRFSGRQFSNSRSEMNVSTLELGDSALYLCASSLEAGVGQPQHFGDGTRLSIL.

V and J are TRBV18 and TRBJ2-2; D ambiguous. The ends were cut back, 2 bases at V and 5 bases at J, with 15 bases in the middle. CDR1 and CDR2 (germline): KGHSH, LQKENI. CDR3 length equals 16 residues. The CDR3 coding sequence is TGTGCCAGCTCACCAGCTTCAGGTGCCAGGACCGGGGAGCTGTTTTTT. Translating gives CASSPASGARTGELFF. The complete variable domain, with remaining parts taken from reference TRBV18 and TRBJ2-2, reads NAGVMQNPRHLVRRRGQEARLRCSPMKGHSHVYWYRQLPEEGLKFMVYLQKENIIDESGMPKERFSAEFPKEGPSILRIQQVVRGDSAAYFCASSPASGARTGELFFGEGSRLTVL.